The subject of this entry is one T cell receptor (beta chain). What it binds is unknown. CDR1 and CDR2 (germline): MNHEY, SVGEGT. CDR3 size: 13 residues. V lost 7 bases, J lost 6 bases, and 5 bases stayed unmatched. The data stem from a study of T cells in Graves' hyperthyroidism and ophthalmopathy. Study-wide context: Prior to any treatment, at the point of initial diagnosis, peripheral blood was collected. Study outcomes and limitations: With a median lead of approximately 6.4 months before onset, the model predicted ophthalmopathy. Separating ophthalmopathy from stable hyperthyroidism was achieved by a 13 V-J model.

There were TCR beta CDR3 regions amplified from RNA transcripts. RT-PCR in the first round (using the HTBI primer set) targeted the TCR CDR3. Using its own MiXCR run on the multiplex PCR reads, TCRdb lists one record per CDR3 protein. Of 550,000 to 800,000 distinct CDR3 sequences in the sample, 17% were seen once. In making diagnoses, clinical symptoms, serum thyroxine and TRAb, thyroid ultrasound and orbital computed tomography were all used. The sequence came from a man aged 45-65 years with Graves' hyperthyroidism. The rearrangement links TRBV6-2 or TRBV6-3 to TRBJ1-2, with 10 bases identical to TRBD1. Specimen: blood. CDR3 bases: TGTGCCAGCACCCAAGGGACAGGGGATGGCTACACCTTC. It codes for CASTQGTGDGYTF.